A selection of T cell receptor beta chains follows, all from one sample in a study of a mutant IDH1 vaccine in newly diagnosed glioma. No antigen is known for these receptors. TCRdb's copy holds only in-frame clones and misses some; the assay was immunoSEQ multiplex PCR. The data contain roughly 70,000 clones, over 75% of them singletons. The sequenced sample was PBMCs, obtained from a glioma patient whose treatment included an IDH1 peptide vaccine. Receptor source: a man aged 18 to 30 with glioma. Both conserved end residues are part of each CDR3. A D gene is named only where the DNA matches it firmly. Where a row states a size, it is once, few, many or the class of an expanded clone; other rows omit it.

j_call v_call d_call clone_size cdr3_aa cdr3_nt
TRBJ1-2 TRBV27 - - CASSLLGSGYGYTF TGTGCCAGCAGTCTCCTCGGTTCCGGCTATGGCTACACCTTC
TRBJ1-1 TRBV5-1 - - CASSLGGGGTEAFF TGCGCCAGCAGCTTGGGAGGGGGGGGCACTGAAGCTTTCTTT
TRBJ1-1 TRBV5-1 - - CASSLGDLLRGLNTEAFF TGCGCCAGCAGCTTGGGGGACTTACTCAGGGGTTTGAACACTGAAGCTTTCTTT
TRBJ2-1 TRBV6-5 - - CASSYSYRGGKQFF TGTGCCAGCAGTTACTCATACAGGGGAGGGAAGCAGTTCTTC
TRBJ1-2 TRBV7-2 - - CASSRPGRDGYTF TGTGCCAGCAGCCGCCCGGGCAGGGATGGCTACACCTTC
TRBJ2-1 TRBV7-9 TRBD2 - CASSLPPGLPSYNEQFF TGTGCCAGCAGCTTACCTCCGGGACTACCCTCCTACAATGAGCAGTTCTTC
TRBJ1-5 TRBV28 - - CASSSGNQPQHF TGTGCCAGCAGCTCCGGGAATCAGCCCCAGCATTTT
TRBJ1-2 TRBV5-6 - - CASSLRGISNYGYTF TGTGCCAGCAGCTTGCGGGGGATTTCTAACTATGGCTACACCTTC
TRBJ2-7 TRBV6-1 - - CASSEDRLDEQYF TGTGCCAGCAGTGAAGACAGATTGGACGAGCAGTACTTC
TRBJ2-2 TRBV5-6 - - CASSLVARVTGELFF TGTGCCAGCAGCTTGGTCGCCAGGGTCACCGGGGAGCTGTTTTTT
TRBJ2-7 TRBV30 - - CAWRHGYEQYF TGTGCCTGGAGACATGGCTACGAGCAGTACTTC
TRBJ2-7 TRBV6-6 TRBD1 - CASSQPGTGGYEQYF TGTGCCAGCAGCCAACCCGGGACAGGGGGCTACGAGCAGTACTTC
TRBJ1-2 TRBV27 - - CASSQIAAGWGYTF TGTGCCAGCAGCCAAATAGCGGCGGGGTGGGGCTACACCTTC
TRBJ1-1 TRBV30 TRBD1 - CAWSVGQVNTEAFF TGTGCCTGGAGTGTTGGACAGGTGAACACTGAAGCTTTCTTT
TRBJ2-7 TRBV4-3 - once CASSQDPGLTYEQYF TGCGCCAGCAGCCAAGATCCGGGCCTAACCTACGAGCAGTACTTC
TRBJ1-1 TRBV30 - few CAWSQVLNTEAFF TGTGCCTGGAGTCAGGTTCTGAACACTGAAGCTTTCTTT
TRBJ2-2 TRBV11-2 - - CASSSQFGELFF TGTGCCAGCAGCTCCCAATTTGGGGAGCTGTTTTTT
TRBJ2-7 TRBV5-1 TRBD1 - CASSWGTGGSYEQYF TGCGCCAGCAGCTGGGGGACAGGGGGCTCCTACGAGCAGTACTTC
TRBJ2-1 TRBV6-1 TRBD2 - CASSEREPYSSYNEQFF TGTGCCAGCAGTGAGCGGGAGCCGTACTCCTCCTACAATGAGCAGTTCTTC
TRBJ2-5 TRBV7-2 TRBD2 - CASREPGLQQETQYF TGTGCCAGCAGGGAGCCGGGACTACAACAAGAGACCCAGTACTTC
TRBJ1-5 TRBV27 - - CASSSEGRSNQPQHF TGTGCCAGCAGTTCCGAGGGACGGAGCAATCAGCCCCAGCATTTT
TRBJ2-6 TRBV19 - few CASSLEVNVLTF TGTGCCAGTAGTCTTGAGGTCAACGTCCTGACTTTC
TRBJ1-1 TRBV5-6 - many CASPENTEAFF TGTGCCAGCCCCGAGAACACTGAAGCTTTCTTT
TRBJ2-1 TRBV19 - - CASRAGRSYNEQFF TGTGCCAGTAGGGCGGGCCGTTCCTACAATGAGCAGTTCTTC
TRBJ1-6 TRBV18 - - CASSPFNLVMSYNSPLHF TGTGCCAGCTCTCCCTTTAACCTGGTGATGTCCTATAATTCACCCCTCCACTTT
TRBJ2-7 TRBV27 TRBD1 - CASSRDSSYEQYF TGTGCCAGCAGCAGGGACAGTTCCTACGAGCAGTACTTC
TRBJ2-1 TRBV2 - - CASSVLSGTFNEQFF TGTGCCAGCAGTGTATTATCCGGGACTTTCAATGAGCAGTTCTTC
TRBJ2-2 TRBV5-1 TRBD2 - CASSSLGLAGDLAGELFF TGCGCCAGCAGCTCGTTGGGACTAGCGGGAGATCTGGCCGGGGAGCTGTTTTTT
TRBJ1-3 TRBV5-5 TRBD1 - CASSVHGQGNSGNTIYF TGTGCCAGCAGCGTACATGGACAGGGGAACTCTGGAAACACCATATATTTT
TRBJ1-1 TRBV10-3 - once CAISGRGGLNTEAFF TGTGCCATCAGTGGGAGAGGGGGGCTCAACACTGAAGCTTTCTTT
TRBJ2-3 TRBV27 TRBD2 - CASSFSLAGGPWDTQYF TGTGCCAGCAGTTTCTCCCTAGCGGGAGGGCCTTGGGATACGCAGTATTTT
TRBJ1-2 TRBV5-1 - - CASSLARGDYGYTF TGCGCCAGCAGCTTGGCAAGAGGGGACTATGGCTACACCTTC
TRBJ1-4 TRBV6-1 - - CASSEQRTPGEKLFF TGTGCCAGCAGCGAACAGAGGACACCAGGTGAAAAACTGTTTTTT
TRBJ1-4 TRBV4-2 - - CASSQGYPKLFF TGTGCCAGCAGCCAAGGGTACCCAAAACTGTTTTTT
TRBJ2-3 TRBV28 - - CASSSGKRRDTQYF TGTGCCAGCAGTTCGGGAAAGCGGAGAGATACGCAGTATTTT
TRBJ1-1 TRBV19 - few CASSMAGRRNTEAFF TGTGCCAGTAGTATGGCGGGCAGGAGGAACACTGAAGCTTTCTTT
TRBJ2-5 TRBV20-1 - - CSAFFRETQYF TGCAGTGCTTTCTTTAGGGAGACCCAGTACTTC
TRBJ2-7 TRBV11-2 TRBD2 - CASSTQAGGPYEQYF TGTGCCAGCAGCACACAAGCGGGAGGGCCCTACGAGCAGTACTTC
TRBJ1-3 TRBV5-1 - - CASSSEGLPGASTIYF TGCGCCAGCAGCTCGGAGGGTCTTCCGGGGGCAAGCACCATATATTTT
TRBJ2-3 TRBV27 - - CASSPGIRTDTQYF TGTGCCAGCAGTCCCGGGATTAGGACAGATACGCAGTATTTT
TRBJ2-2 TRBV28 - - CASSLGGTGELFF TGTGCCAGCAGTTTGGGGGGCACCGGGGAGCTGTTTTTT
TRBJ1-5 TRBV7-2 - once CASSPDRVSGQPQHF TGTGCCAGCAGCCCGGACAGAGTTTCAGGTCAGCCCCAGCATTTT
TRBJ1-1 TRBV27 - - CASWTRERHTEAFF TGTGCCAGCTGGACCAGGGAGAGGCACACTGAAGCTTTCTTT
TRBJ2-5 TRBV5-6 TRBD2 - CASSPGLLAGVQETQYF TGTGCCAGCAGCCCTGGCCTCCTAGCGGGGGTTCAAGAGACCCAGTACTTC
TRBJ1-1 TRBV6-5 - - CASSSSESTEAFF TGTGCCAGCAGTTCCTCGGAGAGTACTGAAGCTTTCTTT
TRBJ2-3 TRBV7-9 - - CASSPPTDGSLRTDTQYF TGTGCCAGCAGCCCCCCCACTGACGGGAGTCTGCGGACAGATACGCAGTATTTT
TRBJ2-4 TRBV5-3 TRBD2 - CARSLKGRVAKNIQYF TGTGCCAGAAGCTTGAAAGGGAGGGTAGCCAAAAACATTCAGTACTTC
TRBJ2-1 TRBV5-1 TRBD2 - CASSFRWQGLAGVNNEQFF TGCGCCAGCAGCTTTAGGTGGCAGGGTCTAGCGGGAGTGAACAATGAGCAGTTCTTC
TRBJ2-5 TRBV5-8 - - CASSFVETQYF TGTGCCAGCAGCTTTGTGGAGACCCAGTACTTC
TRBJ1-2 TRBV9 TRBD1 - CASSSGQGYGYTF TGTGCCAGCAGCTCAGGACAGGGCTATGGCTACACCTTC
TRBJ2-7 TRBV7-2 TRBD1 once CASSLVRTGYYEQYF TGTGCCAGCAGCTTAGTTAGGACAGGGTACTACGAGCAGTACTTC
TRBJ2-5 TRBV28 - - CASSRVGNQETQYF TGTGCCAGCAGCCGAGTAGGGAACCAAGAGACCCAGTACTTC
TRBJ2-2 TRBV27 - - CASSFPTGELFF TGTGCCAGCAGTTTTCCCACCGGGGAGCTGTTTTTT
TRBJ2-1 TRBV19 TRBD2 - CASSGLGSRNEQFF TGTGCCAGTAGCGGACTAGGTTCGCGCAATGAGCAGTTCTTC
TRBJ2-7 TRBV18 - once CASSDNSYEQYF TGTGCCAGCTCAGATAATTCCTACGAGCAGTACTTC
TRBJ2-7 TRBV19 TRBD2 - CASSMGGTSTYEQYF TGTGCCAGTAGTATGGGGGGGACGTCTACCTACGAGCAGTACTTC
TRBJ2-1 TRBV5-7 - - CASPIKVHLFLYEQFF TGTGCCAGTCCTATTAAAGTACATCTCTTCCTCTATGAGCAGTTCTTC
TRBJ2-7 TRBV4-1 - - CASSQPGRRYEQYF TGCGCCAGCAGCCAACCTGGGAGGCGGTACGAGCAGTACTTC